The next 32 T cell receptor beta chains were all read from a single sample in a study of read filtering for tumor transcriptome and immune sequencing. From around 0.4 ug of RNA, a library with molecular barcoded alpha/delta and beta/gamma adaptors was made. Each CDR3 protein gets one entry after TCRdb re-called the reads with MiXCR. The data show about 62,000 distinct CDR3 sequences, approximately 18% seen once. The sequenced sample consisted of a population of CD138-negative cells sorted from bone marrow. Receptors were obtained from a donor aged 40 or older with multiple myeloma.

There are a few counts of this clonotype. This chain uses TRBV11-1 with TRBJ2-7, with 8 bases aligning to TRBD2. J lost 1 base, V lost 6 bases, and 8 bases had no gene match. The CDR3 spans 15 residues. Germline CDR1 and CDR2: SGHAT and FQDESV (reference sequence). The CDR3 loop reads CASSRLAGGSYEQYF. The CDR3 DNA is TGTGCCAGCAGTCGTTTGGCGGGAGGATCCTACGAGCAGTACTTC. The entire variable domain, with the rest obtained from reference TRBV11-1 and TRBJ2-7, is as follows: EAEVAQSPRYKITEKSQAVAFWCDPISGHATLYWYRQILGQGPELLVQFQDESVVDDSQLPKDRFSAERLKGVDSTLKIQPAELGDSAMYLCASSRLAGGSYEQYFGPGTRLTVT.

This clonotype was observed at least ten times. The V call is TRBV12-3 or TRBV12-4, the J call TRBJ2-1, with 9 bases lining up with TRBD1. V shed 5 bases and J 6 bases; nucleotides not matched to a gene: 8. This CDR3 spans 15 amino acids. Here the CDR3 DNA reads TGTGCCAGCAGTCACCGGGACAGGGTCGGCAATGAGCAGTTCTTC. It encodes CASSHRDRVGNEQFF.

This clonotype was seen at least ten times. The chain recombines TRBV20-1 with TRBJ2-3; 10 nucleotides match TRBD2. CDR3 length equals 18 residues. In germline, CDR1 is DFQATT, CDR2 SNEGSKA (reference sequence). Trimming removed 1 base from V and 6 bases from J; junction bases left unmatched: 16. CDR3 residues: CSARATRTSGDRGDTQYF. DNA for the CDR3: TGCAGTGCTAGAGCCACCAGGACTAGCGGAGATAGAGGCGATACGCAGTATTTT.

A note on this clonotype: An end of the junction does not agree with germline; a read error may underlie this. The chain recombines TRBV5-1 with TRBJ1-5, with TRBD1 as a possible D gene (5 bases). This CDR3 region has 16 residues. CDR1 and CDR2 (germline): SGHRS, YFSETQ. The CDR3 loop is CASSSGVGASNHPQHF. As DNA, the CDR3 is TGCGCCAGCAGCTCGGGGGTAGGGGCTAGCAATCATCCCCAGCATTTT. Looking up the rest from reference TRBV5-1 and TRBJ1-5 gives the full variable domain: KAGVTQTPRYLIKTRGQQVTLSCSPISGHRSVSWYQQTPGQGLQFLFEYFSETQRNKGNFPGRFSGRQFSNSRSEMNVSTLELGDSALYLCASSSGVGASNHPQHFGDGTRLSIL.

Of note for this clonotype: It differs at one base from a far larger clone, so likely a read error. The chain uses TRBV7-2 and TRBJ2-3; D may be TRBD1 (6 bases). Germline CDR1 and CDR2: SGHTA and FQGNSA. The CDR3 runs 14 residues. Trimming removed 1 base from V and 8 bases from J, with 13 bases in between. The CDR3 here is CASSLDQGLGTQYF. For the CDR3, the DNA is TGTGCCAGCAGCTTAGATCAGGGGCTGGGTACGCAGTATTTT.

This clonotype was seen ten or more times. The V call is TRBV20-1, the J call TRBJ2-5; 12 nucleotides agree with TRBD2. The CDR3 spans 18 residues. With V trimmed by 1 base and J by 2 bases, 11 bases remained unmatched. Germline values: CDR1 DFQATT, CDR2 SNEGSKA (reference sequence). This CDR3 reads CSARGVRGLAGGQETQYF. The CDR3 bases are TGCAGTGCTAGAGGGGTGCGGGGCCTAGCGGGGGGGCAAGAGACCCAGTACTTC.

The chain couples TRBV7-2 to TRBJ2-1; 11 nucleotides agree with TRBD2. Germline CDR1 reads SGHTA; CDR2 reads FQGNSA. J lost 13 bases, V lost 5 bases, and 10 bases had no gene match. The CDR3 contains 14 residues. The CDR3 DNA sequence: TGTGCCAGCAGCCTAGAACTAGCGGGAGATCAACAGTTCTTC. Translating it yields CASSLELAGDQQFF.

This clonotype was detected many times. The rearrangement uses TRBV7-9 and TRBJ2-3; 9 nucleotides match TRBD2. Germline loops: CDR1 SEHNR, CDR2 FQNEAQ (reference sequence). J was trimmed by 2 bases and V by 0 bases; bases with no gene match: 15. The CDR3 has 20 residues. In DNA, the CDR3 is TGTGCCAGCAGCTTAGCCACCAGTGGCCTAGCGGGGAGCCCCACAGATACGCAGTATTTT. Translating gives CASSLATSGLAGSPTDTQYF.

This clonotype was counted many times. The gene calls are TRBV29-1 and TRBJ2-1; D remains unclear. Trimming took 3 bases from V and 5 from J, leaving 5 bases between them. The germline gives CDR1 SQVTM, CDR2 ANQGSEA. This CDR3 is built from 11 residues. The DNA of the CDR3 is TGCAGCGTTGACCCAAACAATGAGCAGTTCTTC. It encodes CSVDPNNEQFF.

This chain links TRBV3-2 with TRBJ1-5; the table calls TRBD1, which could not be checked here. TRBV3-2 is termed a pseudogene. This CDR3 is 13 amino acids long. The CDR3: CAGSQDRDQPQHF. DNA of the CDR3: TGTGCCGGCAGCCAAGACAGGGATCAGCCCCAGCACTTT.

In this sample, this clonotype turned up many times. The V gene is TRBV6-2 or TRBV6-3, the J gene TRBJ2-1; TRBD2 agrees at 14 bases. The CDR3 contains 21 residues. Per germline, CDR1 MNHEY and CDR2 SVGEGT. With V trimmed by 0 bases and J by 2 bases, 12 bases remained unmatched. CDR3 in amino acids: CASSYSTVGLAGDVPYNEQFF. DNA of the CDR3: TGTGCCAGCAGTTACTCGACGGTGGGACTAGCGGGGGACGTCCCCTACAATGAGCAGTTCTTC.

This clonotype showed up many times. V usage is TRBV20-1 and J usage is TRBJ2-7; unclear D gene. The CDR3 is made up of 12 amino acids. The germline V gene encodes CDR1 DFQATT and CDR2 SNEGSKA (reference sequence). V lost 7 bases and J 6 bases, leaving 16 bases between the germline ends. The CDR3 is CSVGLVSLEQYF. The CDR3 nucleotides are TGCAGTGTTGGCCTAGTCTCCCTCGAGCAGTACTTC.

Comment on this clonotype: With a much larger clone just one base away, this may be a read error. The V and J genes are TRBV7-9 and TRBJ1-4, with D hard to call. This CDR3 is built from 13 residues. V lost 1 base and J lost 11, with 11 bases in between. Germline V CDR1 and CDR2: SEHNR, FQNEAQ (reference sequence). CDR3 DNA: TGTGCCAGCAGCTTAGAAGGGAGGGATAAACTGTTTTTT. The encoded protein is CASSLEGRDKLFF.

As concerns this clonotype: Only one base separates this from a far larger clonotype, so it likely reflects a read error. V is TRBV28 and J is TRBJ1-6, with D possibly being TRBD1 (5 bases). The J call may be wrong; the DNA end is better matched by TRBJ1-1. Looked up from germline, CDR1 is MDHEN and CDR2 is SYDVKM. The CDR3 has 14 residues. This chain's CDR3 is CASSFPGHTTGAFF. DNA of the CDR3: TGTGCCAGCAGCTTCCCAGGACACACCACTGGAGCTTTCTTT.

In its sample, this clonotype was seen many times. V gene TRBV5-4 combines with J gene TRBJ2-2; TRBD2 agrees at 8 bases. The trim removed 1 base at V and 7 bases at J, leaving 6 bases unmatched. The CDR3 totals 15 residues. CDR1 SGHNT and CDR2 YYREEE come from the germline V gene (reference sequence). CDR3 protein: CASSLPGTRSGELFF. CDR3 DNA sequence: TGTGCCAGCAGCTTGCCCGGGACTAGAAGCGGGGAGCTGTTTTTT.

The sample holds many counts of this clonotype. J is TRBJ2-5 and V is TRBV5-1, with 9 bases identical to TRBD2. Trimming took 2 bases from V and 4 from J; bases not matched to a gene: 12. Germline lookup yields CDR1 SGHRS and CDR2 YFSETQ. This CDR3 comprises 17 residues. The CDR3 region has the DNA TGCGCCAGCAGCTTCTGGGTTGGCGGGGGGGCCGGAGAGACCCAGTACTTC. It is translated as CASSFWVGGGAGETQYF.

This clonotype was recorded many times. This chain connects TRBV28 to TRBJ2-7, with D possibly being TRBD1 (6 bases). Germline CDR1 reads MDHEN; CDR2 reads SYDVKM. Trimming took 7 bases from V and 4 from J, leaving 20 bases between them. This CDR3 contains 15 residues. The CDR3, as DNA: TGTGCCAGCACCCTGAGGGCAGGGGAACAGTACGAGCAGTACTTC. It codes for CASTLRAGEQYEQYF.

Note on this clonotype: Given a much more abundant clone one base away, this may be a read error. The chain links TRBV6-2 or TRBV6-3 to TRBJ2-7; D is unclear. V lost 4 bases and J 6 bases, leaving 13 bases between the germline ends. The CDR3 sequence is 13 residues long. Germline CDR1 is MNHEY and CDR2 is SVGEGT. The CDR3 region has the DNA TGTGCCAGCAGTTCAACCGCATTTCTCGAGCAGTACTTC. As protein: CASSSTAFLEQYF.

In this sample, this clonotype turned up many times. V usage is TRBV12-3 or TRBV12-4 and J usage is TRBJ2-3; 11 bases are a match to TRBD2. The J segment lost 5 bases and the V segment lost 3 bases, leaving 7 bases of the junction unmatched. There are 16 residues in the CDR3. The CDR3 coding sequence is TGTGCCAGCAGTTTGTTTAGCGGGGGGGCCAGAGATACGCAGTATTTT. The encoded protein is CASSLFSGGARDTQYF.

This clonotype was observed at least ten times. A junction boundary mismatches the germline segment, possibly from a read error. The V call is TRBV5-1, the J call TRBJ2-1, with 7 bases identical to TRBD2. The CDR3 loop spans 15 amino acids. The germline CDR1 and CDR2 sequences are SGHRS and YFSETQ. DNA of the CDR3: TGCGCAAGCAGCGGGGACGGCAGCTCCTACAATGAGCAGTTCTTC. It is translated as CASSGDGSSYNEQFF.

In its sample, this clonotype was seen many times. One end of the junction fails to match germline, which may point to a read error. J is TRBJ2-1 and V is TRBV7-7; 9 bases line up with TRBD2. The CDR3 extends over 14 amino acids. The germline CDR1 and CDR2 sequences are SSHAT and FNYEAQ (reference sequence). This CDR3 reads CASSISSGSNEQFF. As DNA, the CDR3 is TGTGCTAGCAGCATTAGTAGCGGGAGTAATGAGCAGTTCTTC.

V usage is TRBV11-2 and J usage is TRBJ2-7; tentative D call: TRBD1 (6 bases). V was pared by 4 bases and J by 4 bases, with 14 bases between. The germline V gene encodes CDR1 SGHAT and CDR2 FQNNGV. The CDR3 length is 14 residues. The chain's CDR3 is CASSWERTAYEQYF. The CDR3, as DNA: TGTGCCAGCAGCTGGGAGCGGACAGCATACGAGCAGTACTTC.

To note about this clonotype: A read error is likely, as this CDR3 ends without the conserved phenylalanine or tryptophan. The chain is built from TRBV30 and TRBJ2-7; possibly TRBD1 or TRBD2 for D (5 bases each). Germline loops: CDR1 GTSNPN, CDR2 SVGIG (reference sequence). The CDR3 is made up of 14 amino acids. The CDR3 is CAWSRDLSSYGQYC. CDR3 in DNA: TGTGCCTGGAGTCGGGACCTCAGCTCCTACGGGCAGTACTGC.

This clonotype was counted ten times or more. The chain links TRBV5-4 to TRBJ2-2; D unclear. The V gene lost 6 bases and the J gene lost 1 base, with 10 bases spanning the gap. Germline CDR1 is SGHNT and CDR2 is YYREEE (reference sequence). The CDR3 is 14 amino acids. CDR3 protein: CASTLRGNTGELFF. In DNA form, the CDR3 reads TGTGCCAGCACCCTCAGAGGGAACACCGGGGAGCTGTTTTTT.

This clonotype came up many times. The chain carries TRBV29-1 and TRBJ2-3; possibly TRBD1 for D (5 bases). V was trimmed by 4 bases and J by 2 bases, leaving 16 bases between them. The CDR3 contains 15 residues. Germline V CDR1 and CDR2: SQVTM, ANQGSEA. The CDR3 reads CSVVGPRFPTDTQYF. The CDR3 nucleotides are TGCAGCGTTGTGGGGCCCCGCTTTCCCACAGATACGCAGTATTTT.

To note about this clonotype: A much larger clone lies one base from this, so it may be a read error. The V and J genes are TRBV20-1 and TRBJ1-2; D not certain. The CDR3 runs 13 residues. The V end was cut by 0 bases, the J end by 6 bases, with 11 bases between. Germline values: CDR1 DFQATT, CDR2 SNEGSKA (reference sequence). The CDR3: CSAREDGFHGYTF. DNA of the CDR3: TGCAGTGCTAGAGAGGACGGATTTCATGGCTACACCTTC.

About this clonotype itself: Just one base apart from a much larger clone, this may be a read error. The gene calls are TRBV29-1 and TRBJ2-5, with 9 bases lining up with TRBD1. Germline V CDR1 and CDR2: SQVTM, ANQGSEA. The CDR3 spans 13 residues. CDR3 coding DNA: TGCAGCACCGGGACAGGGCTGCAAGAGACCCGGTACTTC. This encodes CSTGTGLQETRYF. Looking up the rest from reference TRBV29-1 and TRBJ2-5 gives the full variable domain: SAVISQKPSRDICQRGTSLTIQCQVDSQVTMMFWYRQQPGQSLTLIATANQGSEATYESGFVIDKFPISRPNLTFSTLTVSNMSPEDSSIYLCSTGTGLQETRYFGPGTRLLVL.

A single count supports this clonotype. The V gene is TRBV5-6, the J gene TRBJ2-1; tentatively, D is TRBD2 (5 bases). Trimming pared 3 bases from V and 5 bases from J, leaving 18 bases between. The CDR3 runs 16 residues. CDR1 is SGHDT, CDR2 YYEEEE, per germline. CDR3 bases: TGTGCCAGCAGCTCACTCCTGGACTTATCGCACAATGAGCAGTTCTTC. Protein: CASSSLLDLSHNEQFF.

A single count supports this clonotype. This clone may be a read error of a much larger clone one base away. Because the CDR3 is missing its conserved closing phenylalanine or tryptophan, this is likely a read error. The chain carries TRBV5-4 and TRBJ1-1; no firm D call. Deletions cut 4 bases from V and 0 bases from J, with 13 bases between. The length of the CDR3 is 15 residues. CDR1 is SGHNT and CDR2 is YYREEE in the germline V gene (reference sequence). This CDR3 is CASSLLAGVNTEAFL. The DNA for the CDR3 is TGTGCCAGCAGCCTACTAGCAGGAGTGAACACTGAAGCTTTCTTA.

This clonotype was observed a few times. The V gene is TRBV20-1, the J gene TRBJ2-3, with 8 bases lining up with TRBD1. The J segment lost 6 bases and the V segment lost 8 bases, leaving 13 bases of the junction unmatched. CDR1 and CDR2 (germline): DFQATT, SNEGSKA (reference sequence). This CDR3 is 14 amino acids long. The CDR3 loop reads CSTTPGGSGDTQYF. As DNA, the CDR3 is TGCAGTACTACCCCAGGGGGCAGTGGGGATACGCAGTATTTT.

At least ten counts were recorded for this clonotype. The CDR3 loop is CASSDPRVAGVDTQYF. In DNA, the CDR3 is TGTGCCAGCAGTGACCCCAGGGTAGCGGGAGTGGATACGCAGTATTTT. This chain joins TRBV25-1 and TRBJ2-3, with 9 bases fitting TRBD2. The length of the CDR3 is 16 residues. Germline loops: CDR1 MGHDK, CDR2 SYGVNS. The trim removed 3 bases at V and 6 bases at J, leaving 10 bases unmatched.

The sample holds many counts of this clonotype. This rearrangement joins TRBV28 to TRBJ1-5; D ambiguous. The V gene's germline CDR1 is MDHEN and CDR2 SYDVKM. The CDR3 contains 16 residues. V was pared by 5 bases and J by 4 bases, with 18 bases between. The CDR3 loop is CASSPPRVMRNQPQHF. CDR3 in DNA: TGTGCCAGCAGTCCCCCCCGAGTTATGAGGAATCAGCCCCAGCATTTT. Full variable domain (remainder filled in from reference TRBV28 and TRBJ1-5): DVKVTQSSRYLVKRTGEKVFLECVQDMDHENMFWYRQDPGLGLRLIYFSYDVKMKEKGDIPEGYSVSREKKERFSLILESASTNQTSMYLCASSPPRVMRNQPQHFGDGTRLSIL.